Included here is one T cell receptor (beta chain) sequence, with context. Its antigen is not known. The CDR3 has 12 amino acids. In germline, CDR1 is MDHEN, CDR2 SYDVKM. V was clipped by 5 bases and J by 7 bases, with 11 bases between them. This entry comes from a study of cytomegalovirus exposure and HLA in healthy donors. As for the study in general: Earlier, 180 million or so T cells were analyzed, and 95 million to 140 million unique TCR beta sequences were found among them.

The primer mix had 60 Vbeta and 13 Jbeta primers. TCRdb's table, derived via immunoSEQ multiplex PCR, lists solely in-frame clones and lacks some. This table holds some 200,000 clones. The study's findings and limits: It emerged from a later analysis that several of the most significant clusters appeared to be linked to common viral pathogens. A prior analysis recorded that most TCR beta V segments were productive about 87% or about 30% of the time. In a later analysis, V- and J-gene trimming of beta chains associated with a DCLRE1C missense variant, replicated independently.

This rearrangement joins TRBV28 to TRBJ1-2; D unclear. Sequenced sample: PBMCs. The TCR sequence derives from a woman aged 18-29 years in good health and CMV-seropositive. The CDR3 loop is CASSGIGGGYTF. CDR3 bases: TGTGCCAGCAGTGGCATTGGAGGTGGCTACACCTTC.